These 8 T cell receptor beta chains share one sample of origin, sequenced in a study of beta chain features in type 1 diabetes listed by TCRdb under 2018. Preparation of the library involved the immunoSEQ multiplex PCR assay. All of the isolated RNA was reverse transcribed with the High Capacity cDNA Reverse Transcription Kit, so expressed TCRB transcripts were sequenced. What TCRdb holds here is the immuneACCESS table cut down to in-frame rearrangements. Part of the clones is not present; checked against another copy, under half of the missing clones reflect an unresolved V gene, and the others are unexplained. Within this sample are 250,000 to 350,000 clones, with around 15% of them counted one time only. The ten largest make up more than 6.5% of the sample. The sample consisted of central memory CD4+ T cells from blood. The receptors stem from a man aged 25-45 years in good health.

The genes are TRBV4-3 and TRBJ2-2; tentatively, D is TRBD2 (5 bases). This CDR3 is 14 amino acids long. The germline CDR1 and CDR2 sequences are LGHNA and YSLEER. Trimming removed 4 bases from V and 1 base from J, with 7 bases in between. The CDR3 region has the DNA TGCGCCAGCAGCCCGGGGTGGAACACCGGGGAGCTGTTTTTT. This gives the protein CASSPGWNTGELFF.

A few counts support this clone. This chain links TRBV5-4 with TRBJ2-3; D possibly corresponds to TRBD2 (5 bases). Germline CDR1 SGHNT, CDR2 YYREEE (reference sequence). This CDR3 contains 17 residues. V lost 1 base and J 5 bases, leaving 20 bases between the germline ends. In DNA form, the CDR3 reads TGTGCCAGCAGCTTGAGGGCAGGCGGCCGGGGAAGAGATACGCAGTATTTT. Its protein is CASSLRAGGRGRDTQYF.

This clone was observed a few times. The chain combines TRBV5-1 with TRBJ2-1; D is possibly TRBD1 (5 bases). Between the trimmed V and J ends, which lost 0 bases and 3 bases, there was a span of 10 bases. Germline V gene sequence: CDR1 SGHRS, CDR2 YFSETQ. This CDR3 is built from 15 residues. CDR3 sequence: CASSLEGHDYNEQFF. For the CDR3, the DNA is TGCGCCAGCAGCTTGGAGGGGCACGACTACAATGAGCAGTTCTTC.

This sequence joins TRBV7-2 and TRBJ2-4, with D possibly being TRBD1 (5 bases). Germline V gene lookup returns CDR1 SGHTA and CDR2 FQGNSA. CDR3 size: 15 residues. The germline V and J ends were trimmed by 3 bases and 2 bases, with 11 bases remaining between them. The CDR3 sequence: CASSFQQATKNIQYF. CDR3 nucleotide sequence: TGTGCCAGCAGCTTTCAACAGGCAACCAAAAACATTCAGTACTTC.

The chain combines TRBV6-1 with TRBJ2-3, with 9 bases fitting TRBD2. The CDR3 totals 15 residues. Germline loops: CDR1 MNHNS, CDR2 SASEGT. The V segment lost 6 bases and the J segment 4 bases; nucleotides outside the gene matches: 8. The CDR3 sequence: CASSYSGRVADTQYF. The CDR3 DNA sequence: TGTGCCAGCAGCTATAGCGGGAGAGTAGCAGATACGCAGTATTTT.

The chain uses TRBV28 and TRBJ1-6; 10 bases line up with TRBD1. Unmatched junction bases numbered 7, after V lost 2 bases and J lost 6 bases. The CDR3 totals 17 residues. Germline CDR1 reads MDHEN; CDR2 reads SYDVKM. The CDR3 region has the DNA TGTGCCAGCAGTTTACCGCTGGGGACAGGGGCTAATTCACCCCTCCACTTT. Its translation is CASSLPLGTGANSPLHF.

This clone was found many times. This chain connects TRBV18 to TRBJ2-7; D is unresolved. There are 14 residues in the CDR3. Germline values: CDR1 KGHSH, CDR2 LQKENI. Trimming took 0 bases from V and 0 from J, leaving 6 bases between them. The CDR3 loop is CASSPPNLSYEQYF. The CDR3 region has the DNA TGTGCCAGCTCACCACCGAATCTCTCCTACGAGCAGTACTTC.

This clone was counted only a few times. The chain links TRBV19 to TRBJ2-7; D unclear. With 1 base removed from V and 0 bases from J, the gap between germline ends came to 10 bases. Germline V gene data show CDR1 as LNHDA and CDR2 as SQIVND (reference sequence). This CDR3 is built from 15 residues. The DNA for the CDR3 is TGTGCCAGTAGTATAGGCCAGAAACCCTCCTACGAGCAGTACGTC. Amino acid sequence: CASSIGQKPSYEQYV.